What follows are 22 T cell receptor beta chains derived from one specimen sequenced in a study of STAT5B mutations in CD4+ large granular lymphocyte leukemia (dated 2022 in TCRdb). Libraries were built with the immunoSEQ multiplex PCR assay. TCRdb mirrors the immuneACCESS table, restricted to in-frame sequences. Some clones are absent from its copies; in checked studies, under half trace to an unresolved V gene, and the reason for the others is unknown. Counted in this sample were just over 40,000 clones; about four fifths of them appeared once. In total, the top ten clones hold less than 4% of the sample. The sequenced sample was CD4+ T cells from blood buffy coats. Receptors originate from a human donor in good health.

The chain carries TRBV4-2 and TRBJ2-7, with D possibly TRBD1 on 5 matching bases. The CDR3 extends over 14 amino acids. Looked up from germline, CDR1 is LGHNA and CDR2 is YNFKEQ. The V end lost 5 bases, the J end lost 9 bases, and 20 bases lay between the germline ends. The CDR3 spells CASSFGREPSGQYF. The CDR3, as DNA: TGTGCCAGCAGCTTTGGCAGGGAACCTTCAGGGCAGTACTTC.

The V gene is TRBV14, the J gene TRBJ1-2; 9 nucleotides agree with TRBD1. Germline assignment: CDR1 SGHDN and CDR2 FVKESK. The length of the CDR3 is 14 residues. V lost 6 bases, J lost 7 bases, and 9 bases stayed unmatched. The CDR3 coding sequence is TGTGCCAGCAGACGCTCGACAGGGGGTACTGGCTACACCTTC. As protein: CASRRSTGGTGYTF.

V and J are TRBV28 and TRBJ2-3; TRBD2 agrees at 8 bases. CDR1 is MDHEN and CDR2 is SYDVKM in the germline V gene. The CDR3 consists of 15 residues. J was trimmed by 3 bases and V by 7 bases; bases with no gene match: 9. The DNA for the CDR3 is TGTGCCAGCAACTCGGCCGGGGGGGGGACAGATACGCAGTATTTT. Translation: CASNSAGGGTDTQYF.

This chain joins TRBV10-1 and TRBJ2-2; tentatively, D is TRBD2 (7 bases). The CDR3 totals 13 residues. The V end lost 2 bases, the J end lost 7 bases, and 8 bases lay between the germline ends. Per the germline V gene, CDR1 is WNHNN and CDR2 is SYGVQD (reference sequence). The CDR3 reads CASSERGGGELFF. The CDR3 nucleotides read TGCGCCAGCAGTGAGAGGGGGGGCGGGGAGCTGTTTTTT.

The chain carries TRBV2 and TRBJ2-7; 10 bases map to TRBD2. J gave up 6 bases and V 6 bases, and 8 bases lay outside the gene matches. Germline-derived CDR1 and CDR2 are SNHLY and FYNNEI. This CDR3 spans 14 amino acids. CDR3 region: CASRVSGRATEQYF. The CDR3 coding sequence is TGTGCCAGCAGGGTCAGCGGGAGGGCCACCGAGCAGTACTTC.

This rearrangement joins TRBV6-5 to TRBJ1-5; D is unclear. The CDR3 runs to 13 residues. The V gene lost 6 bases and the J gene lost 9 bases, with 15 bases spanning the gap. Germline V gene data show CDR1 as MNHEY and CDR2 as SVGAGI. The CDR3 nucleotides read TGTGCCAGCAGGGTGGCGTCTTCGGGGCCCCAGCATTTT. Its protein is CASRVASSGPQHF.

This chain links TRBV5-1 with TRBJ1-4; 8 bases agree with TRBD1. The V gene's germline CDR1 is SGHRS and CDR2 YFSETQ. The trim removed 1 base at V and 13 bases at J, leaving 6 bases unmatched. The CDR3 consists of 13 residues. The CDR3 bases are TGCGCCAGCAGCTTGCGCCTACAGGGGGGACTGTTTTTT. It yields the protein CASSLRLQGGLFF.

V is TRBV25-1 and J is TRBJ1-2; D is undetermined. Trimming cost V 2 bases and J 11 bases, with 24 bases left between them. Germline-derived CDR1 and CDR2 are MGHDK and SYGVNS. This CDR3 has 16 residues. CDR3 bases: TGTGCCAGCAGTGAACCGACATCACCGGATTTGAGAGGGTACACCTTC. This gives the protein CASSEPTSPDLRGYTF.

In DNA, the CDR3 is TGTGCCAGCAGTCCGTGGGACTCAGCGAGCTCCTACGAGCAGTACTTC. Its translation: CASSPWDSASSYEQYF. The chain uses TRBV28 and TRBJ2-7; D may be TRBD2 (6 bases). Germline CDR1 MDHEN, CDR2 SYDVKM. The V and J ends lost 5 bases and 0 bases respectively, with 17 bases between them. This CDR3 is 16 amino acids long.

V usage is TRBV19 and J usage is TRBJ1-2; D call uncertain. There are 13 residues in the CDR3. Germline V gene sequence: CDR1 LNHDA, CDR2 SQIVND (reference sequence). Deletions cut 10 bases from V and 7 bases from J, with 19 bases between. The DNA of the CDR3 is TGTGCCACCACCTCCCTAGGGCGGGTTGGCTACACCTTC. Amino acids: CATTSLGRVGYTF.

V is TRBV2 and J is TRBJ2-5, with 10 bases lining up with TRBD2. Germline CDR1 is SNHLY and CDR2 is FYNNEI. The V segment lost 3 bases and the J segment 1 base; nucleotides outside the gene matches: 5. CDR3 length equals 16 residues. CDR3 coding DNA: TGTGCCAGCAGTGACCCACTAGCGGGGCCCCAAGAGACCCAGTACTTC. Translation: CASSDPLAGPQETQYF. Full variable domain (outside the CDR3, taken from reference TRBV2 and TRBJ2-5): EPEVTQTPSHQVTQMGQEVILRCVPISNHLYFYWYRQILGQKVEFLVSFYNNEISEKSEIFDDQFSVERPDGSNFTLKIRSTKLEDSAMYFCASSDPLAGPQETQYFGPGTRLLVL.

This clone showed up just once. The J gene is TRBJ1-1, the V gene TRBV6-1; 11 bases agree with TRBD1. The CDR3 runs 14 residues. The germline gives CDR1 MNHNS, CDR2 SASEGT. The J segment lost 11 bases and the V segment lost 8 bases, leaving 13 bases of the junction unmatched. The CDR3 sequence: CASLSRTGGAGAFF. In DNA form, the CDR3 reads TGTGCCAGCTTATCCCGGACAGGGGGCGCGGGGGCTTTCTTT.

The chain combines TRBV6-1 with TRBJ2-1, with D possibly being TRBD1 or TRBD2 (5 bases each). Germline V CDR1 and CDR2: MNHNS, SASEGT. The CDR3 extends over 14 amino acids. With 7 bases removed from V and 4 bases from J, the gap between germline ends came to 14 bases. The CDR3 sequence: CASTGGEAYNEQFF. CDR3 nucleotides: TGTGCCAGCACTGGGGGAGAGGCATACAATGAGCAGTTCTTC.

The chain couples TRBV30 to TRBJ2-7; 9 bases map to TRBD1. Trimming at V came to 4 bases and at J to 5 bases, leaving 6 bases not matched to a gene. The CDR3 length is 13 residues. Germline CDR1 reads GTSNPN; CDR2 reads SVGIG (reference sequence). The CDR3 region is CAWTRDRVHEQYF. CDR3 bases: TGTGCCTGGACCCGGGACAGGGTCCACGAGCAGTACTTC.

This rearrangement joins TRBV5-4 to TRBJ2-1; the D call may be TRBD1 or TRBD2 (6 bases each). The CDR3 covers 15 residues. V gave up 2 bases and J gave up 4 bases, with 13 bases separating them. Germline V gives CDR1 SGHNT, CDR2 YYREEE (reference sequence). The CDR3 nucleotides read TGTGCCAGCAGCTTAGGAGGGGGGATTTACAATGAGCAGTTCTTC. It codes for CASSLGGGIYNEQFF.

Turning to this clone: Germline and junction disagree at one end, which may indicate a read error. CDR3 in amino acids: CASSTGTQTFF. DNA for the CDR3: TGTGCTAGCAGCACCGGGACACAAACTTTCTTT. This sequence joins TRBV7-7 and TRBJ1-1; D may be TRBD1 (6 bases). Looked up from germline, CDR1 is SSHAT and CDR2 is FNYEAQ (reference sequence). The CDR3 has 11 amino acids.

The rearrangement links TRBV6-5 to TRBJ1-2; possibly TRBD1 for D (6 bases). CDR3 length: 14 residues. The V gene's germline CDR1 is MNHEY and CDR2 SVGAGI. The V and J ends lost 6 bases and 4 bases respectively, with 15 bases between them. CDR3 nucleotide sequence: TGTGCCAGCAGCGGGCAGGGGACGGGCTATGGCTACACCTTC. It encodes CASSGQGTGYGYTF.

This chain links TRBV29-1 with TRBJ1-1; unclear D gene. CDR1 and CDR2 from the germline V gene are SQVTM and ANQGSEA. The CDR3 runs 12 residues. With 4 bases removed from V and 4 bases from J, the gap between germline ends came to 10 bases. The CDR3 DNA reads as TGCAGCGTTGTCCACGCGGGCACTGAAGCTTTCTTT. Residues: CSVVHAGTEAFF.

The chain couples TRBV9 to TRBJ2-2; 11 bases line up with TRBD2. Germline CDR1 and CDR2: SGDLS and YYNGEE. V shed 4 bases and J 5 bases; nucleotides not matched to a gene: 7. The CDR3 runs to 16 residues. The CDR3 sequence: CASSPTSGSYTGELFF. The CDR3 coding sequence is TGTGCCAGCAGCCCTACTAGCGGGAGCTATACCGGGGAGCTGTTTTTT.

This chain joins TRBV21-1 and TRBJ2-7; the table's D call TRBD1 went unverified against the DNA. TRBV21-1 has pseudogene status. The CDR3 totals 15 residues. The CDR3 nucleotides are TGTGCCAGCAGGAAACCGGGACAGGACTTATACGAGCAGTACTTC. As protein: CASRKPGQDLYEQYF.

This clone was seen only once. The J gene is TRBJ2-7, the V gene TRBV4-1; 8 bases are a match to TRBD1. This CDR3 has 14 amino acids. The V and J ends lost 4 bases and 3 bases, in that order; junction bases with no gene match: 5. CDR1 is MGHRA and CDR2 is YSYEKL in the germline V gene. The CDR3 reads CASSPLGQGYEQYF. In DNA form, the CDR3 reads TGCGCCAGCAGCCCACTAGGACAGGGCTACGAGCAGTACTTC.

The rearrangement joins TRBV5-4 to TRBJ2-2, with a weak D call TRBD1 (6 bases). This CDR3 contains 15 residues. V lost 0 bases to trimming and J lost 5 bases, with 11 bases between them. Germline V gene lookup returns CDR1 SGHNT and CDR2 YYREEE (reference sequence). Written as DNA, the CDR3 is TGTGCCAGCAGCTTGGTGGCAGGGACAACCGGGGAGCTGTTTTTT. This sequence encodes CASSLVAGTTGELFF.